The 25 T cell receptor beta chains below were found in one sample sequenced in a study of CD8 T cells in Susac syndrome. RNA totalling 0.5 to 1 ug underwent reverse transcription with random hexamers. Using its own MiXCR run on the immunoSEQ multiplex PCR reads, TCRdb lists one record per CDR3 protein. The data show approximately 220,000 distinct CDR3 sequences, with about 94% seen just once and roughly 0.15% held by the top ten. Material: CD8+ T cells from PBMCs. These receptors were collected from a human donor with multiple sclerosis.

This chain joins TRBV15 and TRBJ1-2; D is unclear. V was cut by 0 bases and J by 8 bases, with 16 bases left in between. There are 15 residues in the CDR3. Germline assignment: CDR1 LNHNV and CDR2 YYDKDF (reference sequence). The CDR3 region is CATSRDEPTLEGYTF. The DNA for the CDR3 is TGTGCCACCAGCAGAGATGAGCCGACCCTCGAGGGCTACACCTTC.

For the CDR3, the DNA is TGTGCCAGCAGCCCCAGAGGTGGCACCTACGAGCAGTACTTC. Protein product: CASSPRGGTYEQYF. V is TRBV7-6 and J is TRBJ2-7, with no clear D. Trimming shortened V by 5 bases and J by 2 bases, and 13 bases separated the two germline ends. Germline values: CDR1 SGHVS, CDR2 FNYEAQ. The CDR3 has 14 amino acids. Looking up the rest from reference TRBV7-6 and TRBJ2-7 gives the full variable domain: GAGVSQSPRYKVTKRGQDVALRCDPISGHVSLYWYRQALGQGPEFLTYFNYEAQQDKSGLPNDRFSAERPEGSISTLTIQRTEQRDSAMYRCASSPRGGTYEQYFGPGTRLTVT.

The V and J genes are TRBV28 and TRBJ2-1, with D possibly matching TRBD1 (5 bases). V shed 4 bases and J shed 6 bases, with 13 bases lying between them. CDR1 MDHEN and CDR2 SYDVKM come from the germline V gene. The CDR3 is 14 residues long. The CDR3 DNA reads TGTGCCAGCAGTTCGGAGACAGCGCTCAATGAGCAGTTCTTC. Protein: CASSSETALNEQFF.

The V and J genes are TRBV20-1 and TRBJ2-3; 8 nucleotides align to TRBD2. From germline, CDR1 is DFQATT and CDR2 SNEGSKA (reference sequence). With 7 bases clipped from V and 1 base from J, the junction kept 7 bases outside the gene matches. CDR3 length equals 14 residues. The CDR3: CSVWGAGGTDTQYF. In nucleotides, the CDR3 is TGCAGTGTCTGGGGAGCGGGGGGCACAGATACGCAGTATTTT.

This clonotype was seen just once. The chain combines TRBV27 with TRBJ2-6; 7 bases are shared with TRBD1. CDR1 MNHEY and CDR2 SMNVEV come from the germline V gene (reference sequence). Losses at the gene ends were 4 bases for V and 0 bases for J; bases not matched to a gene: 9. The CDR3 covers 18 residues. The DNA for the CDR3 is TGTGCCAGCAGTTCAGACAGGGCCCTCCTCTCTGGGGCCAACGTCCTGACTTTC. Translating gives CASSSDRALLSGANVLTF.

This clonotype was seen more than once but under ten times. The chain uses TRBV4-2 and TRBJ2-7; D assignment may be TRBD1 or TRBD2 (5 bases each). Trimming pared 0 bases from V and 7 bases from J, leaving 7 bases between. The CDR3 loop spans 12 amino acids. Looked up from germline, CDR1 is LGHNA and CDR2 is YNFKEQ. CDR3 sequence reads: CASSQDGGEQYF. The CDR3 nucleotides read TGTGCCAGCAGCCAAGATGGGGGTGAGCAGTACTTC.

The rearrangement links TRBV11-2 to TRBJ2-5; 10 nucleotides agree with TRBD2. The CDR3 runs to 14 residues. Germline CDR1 reads SGHAT; CDR2 reads FQNNGV. V was pared by 5 bases and J by 5 bases, with 5 bases of the junction left unmatched. CDR3 in DNA: TGTGCCAGCAGCCAACTAGCGGGGCGGGAGACCCAGTACTTC. Protein: CASSQLAGRETQYF.

The genes are TRBV7-3 and TRBJ2-1; D perhaps matches TRBD1 (5 bases). The CDR3 is 15 residues long. Trimming took 5 bases from V and 2 from J, leaving 13 bases between them. Per germline, CDR1 SGHTA and CDR2 FQGTGA. CDR3 in amino acids: CASSLGVRAYNEQFF. The CDR3 DNA is TGTGCCAGCAGCCTAGGGGTCAGGGCCTACAATGAGCAGTTCTTC.

CDR3 region: CASSSAPSYLRGNTEAFF. In DNA, the CDR3 is TGTGCCAGCAGCTCGGCCCCCTCTTACCTAAGAGGGAACACTGAAGCTTTCTTT. The J gene is TRBJ1-1, the V gene TRBV7-8; D gene unclear. The ends were cut back, 4 bases at V and 1 base at J, with 22 bases in the middle. This CDR3 spans 18 amino acids. Germline V gene sequence: CDR1 SGHVS, CDR2 FQNEAQ.

The table lists this clonotype with a count of one. The V and J genes are TRBV29-1 and TRBJ1-2; 9 nucleotides agree with TRBD1. The CDR3 runs 13 residues. Germline CDR1 reads SQVTM; CDR2 reads ANQGSEA. V trimming: 6 bases; J trimming: 4 bases; junction bases outside the gene matches: 6. The CDR3 loop is CSVTGGRSYGYTF. For the CDR3, the DNA is TGCAGCGTGACAGGGGGACGATCCTATGGCTACACCTTC.

The chain is built from TRBV5-6 and TRBJ2-6; D is uncertain. Per germline, CDR1 SGHDT and CDR2 YYEEEE. V was trimmed by 7 bases and J by 5 bases, leaving 7 bases between them. The CDR3 runs 12 residues. CDR3 loop: CASQVRANVLTF. As DNA, the CDR3 is TGTGCCAGCCAGGTCAGGGCCAACGTCCTGACTTTC.

The chain uses TRBV29-1 and TRBJ2-1; 9 positions agree with TRBD2. CDR1 and CDR2 (germline): SQVTM, ANQGSEA. J gave up 1 base and V 8 bases, and 9 bases lay outside the gene matches. This CDR3 contains 15 residues. In DNA, the CDR3 is TGCAGCTTTGCGGGGGGGGGTATTTCCTACAATGAGCAGTTCTTC. Translated, it gives CSFAGGGISYNEQFF.

This clonotype occurred once. CDR3 sequence reads: CASSQAGYGYTF. The CDR3 DNA reads as TGCGCCAGCAGCCAAGCCGGGTATGGCTACACCTTC. This sequence joins TRBV4-1 and TRBJ1-2; D is uncertain. The ends were cut back, 1 base at V and 5 bases at J, with 5 bases in the middle. The CDR3 runs to 12 residues. Germline V gene data show CDR1 as MGHRA and CDR2 as YSYEKL.

The chain joins TRBV5-6 to TRBJ2-1, with 14 bases matching TRBD2. The ends lost 5 bases at V and 7 bases at J; junction bases unmatched: 8. Germline lookup yields CDR1 SGHDT and CDR2 YYEEEE. The CDR3 length is 16 residues. As DNA, the CDR3 is TGTGCCAGCAGGGGCGCGACTAGCGGGAGGGCAAATGAGCAGTTCTTC. Translated: CASRGATSGRANEQFF.

The J gene is TRBJ2-7, the V gene TRBV10-3, with TRBD1 as a possible D gene (6 bases). CDR1 is ENHRY and CDR2 is SYGVKD in the germline V gene. V was pared by 6 bases and J by 8 bases, with 20 bases between. This CDR3 comprises 14 residues. This CDR3 is CAISWDTQISQQYF. The CDR3 coding sequence is TGTGCCATCAGCTGGGACACTCAGATCTCGCAGCAGTACTTC.

This chain connects TRBV20-1 to TRBJ1-2, with D perhaps matching TRBD1 (6 bases). Germline V gene lookup returns CDR1 DFQATT and CDR2 SNEGSKA (reference sequence). V was trimmed by 4 bases and J by 5 bases, leaving 17 bases between them. The CDR3 is made up of 14 amino acids. The CDR3, as DNA: TGCAGTGCTAAGGGGGGCGCTCCCCCGTATGGCTACACCTTC. It specifies CSAKGGAPPYGYTF.

The J gene is TRBJ1-1, the V gene TRBV25-1, with D possibly matching TRBD1 (5 bases). Germline V CDR1 and CDR2: MGHDK, SYGVNS. With 1 base removed from V and 8 bases from J, the gap between germline ends came to 17 bases. This CDR3 spans 15 amino acids. The CDR3 DNA follows: TGTGCCAGCAGTGAATCGCTTTTGGGACCATCCGAAGCTTTCTTT. Translation: CASSESLLGPSEAFF.

The CDR3 nucleotides read TGCGCCAGCAGCTTGGGAGAAGACACTGAAGCTTTCTTT. Protein product: CASSLGEDTEAFF. The chain recombines TRBV5-1 with TRBJ1-1; D is unclear. The CDR3 length is 13 residues. Between the trimmed V and J ends, which lost 0 bases and 3 bases, there was a span of 6 bases. CDR1 is SGHRS, CDR2 YFSETQ, per germline.

The rearrangement joins TRBV29-1 to TRBJ2-6; 7 bases line up with TRBD1. The CDR3 runs to 17 residues. The germline V gene has CDR1 SQVTM and CDR2 ANQGSEA. For the CDR3, the DNA is TGCAGGGTTACCCAGGGGGTTAACATTCGGGGGGCCAACGTCCTGACTTTC. Translation gives CRVTQGVNIRGANVLTF.

The chain couples TRBV2 to TRBJ1-3; 7 nucleotides agree with TRBD1. CDR3 length equals 15 residues. V shed 2 bases, J shed 4 bases, and the junction held 5 bases outside the gene matches. Germline lookup yields CDR1 SNHLY and CDR2 FYNNEI. The CDR3 DNA reads TGTGCCAGCAGTGAAACGGGACAGTGGGGAAACACCATATATTTT. Translated: CASSETGQWGNTIYF.

The genes are TRBV6-5 and TRBJ2-2, with 7 nucleotides matching TRBD2. Trimming cost V 4 bases and J 7 bases; bases outside gene matches: 15. CDR3 length: 17 amino acids. The germline V gene encodes CDR1 MNHEY and CDR2 SVGAGI. CDR3 loop: CASSSPYTGGRDGELFF. In DNA form, the CDR3 reads TGTGCCAGCAGTTCCCCATATACGGGGGGTCGGGACGGGGAGCTGTTTTTT.

The J gene is TRBJ2-1, the V gene TRBV9, with D possibly called TRBD1 or TRBD2 (5 bases each). This CDR3 contains 15 residues. Germline V gives CDR1 SGDLS, CDR2 YYNGEE. V was trimmed by 4 bases and J by 4 bases, leaving 15 bases between them. As DNA, the CDR3 is TGTGCCAGCAGCCCCCGCCCGGGACGGTACAATGAGCAGTTCTTC. It encodes CASSPRPGRYNEQFF.

This rearrangement joins TRBV20-1 to TRBJ1-3, with D possibly being TRBD1 (6 bases). This CDR3 has 16 residues. CDR1 and CDR2 from the germline V gene are DFQATT and SNEGSKA (reference sequence). The V end was cut by 6 bases, the J end by 1 base, with 19 bases between. The CDR3 DNA is TGCAGTGCCCCATCCTTCGACAGGACGTCTGGAAACACCATATATTTT. Protein product: CSAPSFDRTSGNTIYF.

This sequence joins TRBV5-1 and TRBJ2-7; the D gene is possibly TRBD1 (6 bases). This CDR3 spans 15 amino acids. The ends were cut back, 4 bases at V and 2 bases at J, with 16 bases in the middle. Germline values: CDR1 SGHRS, CDR2 YFSETQ. In nucleotides, the CDR3 is TGCGCCAGCAGCGCCGCCGGGACATGGGCCTACGAGCAGTACTTC. Its protein product is CASSAAGTWAYEQYF.

The V call is TRBV19, the J call TRBJ2-1; D is unresolved. Germline values: CDR1 LNHDA, CDR2 SQIVND (reference sequence). V was shortened by 9 bases and J by 9 bases, with 12 bases between the two germline ends. The CDR3 length is 11 residues. CDR3 residues: CASRLATEQFF. Here the CDR3 DNA reads TGTGCCAGCCGGTTGGCCACTGAGCAGTTCTTC.